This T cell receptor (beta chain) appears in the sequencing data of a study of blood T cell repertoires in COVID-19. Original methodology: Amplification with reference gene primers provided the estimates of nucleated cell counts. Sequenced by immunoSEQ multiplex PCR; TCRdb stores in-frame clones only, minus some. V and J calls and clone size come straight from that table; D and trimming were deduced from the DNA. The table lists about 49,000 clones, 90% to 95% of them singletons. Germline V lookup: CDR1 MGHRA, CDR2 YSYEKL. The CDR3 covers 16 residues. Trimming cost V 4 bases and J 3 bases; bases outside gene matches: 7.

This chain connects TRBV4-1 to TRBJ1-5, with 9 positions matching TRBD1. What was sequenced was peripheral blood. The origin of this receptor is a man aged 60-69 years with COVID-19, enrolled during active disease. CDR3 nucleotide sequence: TGCGCCAGCAGCCGGGACAGGGAAGGGTTCAATCAGCCCCAGCATTTT. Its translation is CASSRDREGFNQPQHF.